The 22 T cell receptor beta chains in this list originate from one sample, sequenced in a study of cytomegalovirus exposure and HLA in healthy donors. With 60 Vbeta and 13 Jbeta primers, the PCR was carried out. TCRdb keeps only in-frame clones here, not all; method: immunoSEQ multiplex PCR. Here the sample spans just over 150,000 clones, approximately 79% being singletons. The sequenced material came from PBMCs. The receptor set was obtained from a man aged 35 to 55 in good health and CMV-seropositive.

This clone was found once. The rearrangement links TRBV7-2 to TRBJ2-1; 7 nucleotides line up with TRBD2. CDR3 length equals 17 residues. V dropped 2 bases and J dropped 0; count of bases not matched to a gene: 7. Germline V CDR1 and CDR2: SGHTA, FQGNSA. The CDR3 DNA reads as TGTGCCAGCAGCTTACGGGGGGTAGGGGCCTCCTACAATGAGCAGTTCTTC. This translates into CASSLRGVGASYNEQFF.

This clone was found a few times. The rearrangement joins TRBV9 to TRBJ1-3; no reliable D call. CDR3 length equals 16 residues. V lost 4 bases and J 0 bases, leaving 14 bases between the germline ends. Germline assignment: CDR1 SGDLS and CDR2 YYNGEE. CDR3 sequence reads: CASSRRVQSSGNTIYF. The DNA for the CDR3 is TGTGCCAGCAGCAGGAGAGTCCAGAGCTCTGGAAACACCATATATTTT. The complete variable domain, with remaining parts taken from reference TRBV9 and TRBJ1-3, reads DSGVTQTPKHLITATGQRVTLRCSPRSGDLSVYWYQQSLDQGLQFLIQYYNGEERAKGNILERFSAQQFPDLHSELNLSSLELGDSALYFCASSRRVQSSGNTIYFGEGSWLTVV.

This clone came up a few times. This chain uses TRBV5-1 with TRBJ1-4, with 9 nucleotides matching TRBD1. The CDR3 covers 15 residues. The germline V gene has CDR1 SGHRS and CDR2 YFSETQ. The J segment lost 5 bases and the V segment lost 2 bases, leaving 4 bases of the junction unmatched. The CDR3 nucleotides are TGCGCCAGCAGCTTACAGACAGGGGGGAATGAAAAACTGTTTTTT. Its protein product is CASSLQTGGNEKLFF.

The V and J genes are TRBV4-1 and TRBJ2-5, with a possible D match to TRBD2 (6 bases). The DNA end favors TRBJ2-7, so the J call may be wrong. CDR3 size: 15 residues. Germline CDR1 and CDR2: MGHRA and YSYEKL. In DNA, the CDR3 is TGCGCCAGCAGCCAAGATCACGGGAGCGCCTACGAGCAGTACTTC. Its protein product is CASSQDHGSAYEQYF.

V gene TRBV6-6 combines with J gene TRBJ2-7; D is perhaps TRBD1 (6 bases). The V end lost 5 bases, the J end lost 5 bases, and 16 bases lay between the germline ends. The CDR3 consists of 14 residues. Looked up from germline, CDR1 is MNHNY and CDR2 is SVGAGI (reference sequence). CDR3 protein: CASSVQGWFDEQYF. In DNA, the CDR3 is TGTGCCAGCAGTGTTCAGGGGTGGTTCGACGAGCAGTACTTC.

The chain combines TRBV9 with TRBJ1-2; 7 positions agree with TRBD1. Trimming cost V 4 bases and J 8 bases; bases outside gene matches: 5. This CDR3 spans 12 amino acids. Germline lookup yields CDR1 SGDLS and CDR2 YYNGEE. CDR3 sequence: CASSTGDGGYTF. The CDR3 bases are TGTGCCAGCAGCACAGGGGACGGGGGCTACACCTTC. The full variable domain, completed using reference TRBV9 and TRBJ1-2, is DSGVTQTPKHLITATGQRVTLRCSPRSGDLSVYWYQQSLDQGLQFLIQYYNGEERAKGNILERFSAQQFPDLHSELNLSSLELGDSALYFCASSTGDGGYTFGSGTRLTVV.

The chain links TRBV29-1 to TRBJ2-3; D ambiguous. Trimming left V 7 bases short and J 6 bases short, with 8 bases between. From germline, CDR1 is SQVTM and CDR2 ANQGSEA. The CDR3 is 10 residues long. CDR3 amino acids: CSGEDDTQYF. CDR3 sequence (DNA): TGCAGCGGAGAGGATGATACGCAGTATTTT.

For the CDR3, the DNA is TGTGCCAGCAGCTTGTCGGGGAGTGAATACGAGCAGTACTTC. This gives the protein CASSLSGSEYEQYF. The chain recombines TRBV7-6 with TRBJ2-5; a possible D gene is TRBD2 (5 bases). The J call could be wrong; TRBJ2-7 is a better fit for the DNA end. Germline V lookup: CDR1 SGHVS, CDR2 FNYEAQ. CDR3 size: 14 residues.

CDR3 coding DNA: TGTGCCAGCAGTGAAAGCCTGGCGGGGGGGCCAGATACGCAGTATTTT. Amino acids: CASSESLAGGPDTQYF. The chain recombines TRBV6-1 with TRBJ2-3; 9 nucleotides match TRBD2. J gave up 4 bases and V 2 bases, and 7 bases lay outside the gene matches. Germline V CDR1 and CDR2: MNHNS, SASEGT. This CDR3 is built from 16 residues.

The chain links TRBV5-1 to TRBJ2-1; 8 nucleotides line up with TRBD1. Trimming removed 7 bases from V and 12 bases from J; junction bases left unmatched: 12. The CDR3 has 13 amino acids. Germline-derived CDR1 and CDR2 are SGHRS and YFSETQ. The DNA of the CDR3 is TGCGCCAGCGGGACAGGCCTGGCCGAGGGGCAGTTCTTC. Amino acids: CASGTGLAEGQFF.

The genes are TRBV2 and TRBJ1-2, with a possible D match to TRBD1 (5 bases). V was shortened by 5 bases and J by 1 base, with 8 bases between the two germline ends. Germline lookup yields CDR1 SNHLY and CDR2 FYNNEI. CDR3 size: 13 residues. Here the CDR3 reads CASSYRNNYGYTF. CDR3 DNA: TGTGCCAGCAGTTACAGGAATAACTATGGCTACACCTTC.

The chain has TRBV28 and TRBJ1-5, with 8 nucleotides matching TRBD1. Germline CDR1 reads MDHEN; CDR2 reads SYDVKM. The CDR3 covers 18 residues. The J segment lost 4 bases and the V segment lost 7 bases, leaving 18 bases of the junction unmatched. CDR3 region: CASTPAPLRTGLNQPQHF. The DNA for the CDR3 is TGTGCCAGCACTCCGGCCCCCCTTAGGACAGGGCTAAATCAGCCCCAGCATTTT.

The rearrangement links TRBV5-1 to TRBJ1-4; D possibly corresponds to TRBD1 (6 bases). Germline values: CDR1 SGHRS, CDR2 YFSETQ. V lost 0 bases and J 4 bases, leaving 7 bases between the germline ends. This CDR3 has 14 amino acids. This CDR3 reads CASSLVQGNEKLFF. The CDR3 nucleotides read TGCGCCAGCAGCTTGGTACAGGGTAATGAAAAACTGTTTTTT.

The chain employs TRBV27 and TRBJ1-1; 8 nucleotides match TRBD1. The germline V gene has CDR1 MNHEY and CDR2 SMNVEV (reference sequence). The CDR3 has 14 residues. J gave up 8 bases and V 5 bases, and 10 bases lay outside the gene matches. This CDR3 reads CASSPSFRDREAFF. CDR3 DNA sequence: TGTGCCAGCAGTCCCTCCTTCCGGGACAGGGAAGCTTTCTTT.

The chain is built from TRBV25-1 and TRBJ2-5, with a tentative D call TRBD1 (5 bases). The germline V gene has CDR1 MGHDK and CDR2 SYGVNS. V lost 2 bases, J lost 4 bases, and 11 bases lay in between. The CDR3 is 14 amino acids. The CDR3 nucleotides are TGTGCCAGCAGTGAAAGAAGGGGCTCAGAGACCCAGTACTTC. Amino acids: CASSERRGSETQYF.

The V call is TRBV19, the J call TRBJ2-7; D perhaps matches TRBD2 (5 bases). Germline V CDR1 and CDR2: LNHDA, SQIVND (reference sequence). V was cut by 1 base and J by 0 bases, with 10 bases left in between. The CDR3 runs 15 residues. CDR3 nucleotides: TGTGCCAGTAGTATAGTTCGGGAAAGCTCCTACGAGCAGTACTTC. It translates to CASSIVRESSYEQYF. Using reference TRBV19 and TRBJ2-7 for the parts outside the CDR3, the full variable domain is DGGITQSPKYLFRKEGQNVTLSCEQNLNHDAMYWYRQDPGQGLRLIYYSQIVNDFQKGDIAEGYSVSREKKESFPLTVTSAQKNPTAFYLCASSIVRESSYEQYFGPGTRLTVT.

The chain has TRBV19 and TRBJ2-1; TRBD1 is a possible D gene (6 bases). The ends were cut back, 6 bases at V and 2 bases at J, with 8 bases in the middle. The germline V gene has CDR1 LNHDA and CDR2 SQIVND (reference sequence). The CDR3 is 13 residues long. CDR3 DNA sequence: TGTGCCAGTAGCCAGGGGACCTACAATGAGCAGTTCTTC. Protein: CASSQGTYNEQFF.

The chain carries TRBV19 and TRBJ1-1, with D possibly TRBD1 on 5 matching bases. Trimming pared 3 bases from V and 1 base from J, leaving 12 bases between. The CDR3 is 15 amino acids. Germline CDR1 reads LNHDA; CDR2 reads SQIVND (reference sequence). CDR3 coding DNA: TGTGCCAGTAGTATGACAGTCCCCCGGAACACTGAAGCTTTCTTT. This encodes CASSMTVPRNTEAFF.

The V and J genes are TRBV7-9 and TRBJ1-1; D not certain. Deletions cut 0 bases from V and 6 bases from J, with 5 bases between. There are 12 residues in the CDR3. Germline CDR1 reads SEHNR; CDR2 reads FQNEAQ (reference sequence). CDR3 bases: TGTGCCAGCAGCTTAGCGGCAGCTGAAGCTTTCTTT. The encoded protein is CASSLAAAEAFF.

The V gene is TRBV28, the J gene TRBJ1-5; 8 bases are shared with TRBD1. CDR1 MDHEN and CDR2 SYDVKM come from the germline V gene. This CDR3 has 18 residues. After removal of 6 bases from V and 6 bases from J, the junction contained 19 bases not matched to a gene. Here the CDR3 DNA reads TGTGCCAGCAGGGCCCCCGGGACAGGCGCGTCGGGGGGTCAGCCCCAGCATTTT. This codes for CASRAPGTGASGGQPQHF.

This sequence joins TRBV7-2 and TRBJ2-1; TRBD1 agrees at 11 bases. The V gene end was trimmed by 4 bases and the J gene end by 3 bases; junction bases not matched to a gene: 2. In germline, CDR1 is SGHTA, CDR2 FQGNSA. CDR3 size: 15 residues. CDR3 amino acids: CASSSGTGGYNEQFF. The CDR3 coding sequence is TGTGCCAGCAGCTCCGGGACAGGGGGCTACAATGAGCAGTTCTTC.

The V call is TRBV6-1, the J call TRBJ2-3; D may be TRBD1 (5 bases). Trimming stripped 0 bases from V and 5 bases from J, with 6 bases between. The germline CDR1 and CDR2 sequences are MNHNS and SASEGT. The CDR3 contains 13 residues. CDR3 bases: TGTGCCAGCAGTGAAGCTACAGGAGATACGCAGTATTTT. Translating gives CASSEATGDTQYF.